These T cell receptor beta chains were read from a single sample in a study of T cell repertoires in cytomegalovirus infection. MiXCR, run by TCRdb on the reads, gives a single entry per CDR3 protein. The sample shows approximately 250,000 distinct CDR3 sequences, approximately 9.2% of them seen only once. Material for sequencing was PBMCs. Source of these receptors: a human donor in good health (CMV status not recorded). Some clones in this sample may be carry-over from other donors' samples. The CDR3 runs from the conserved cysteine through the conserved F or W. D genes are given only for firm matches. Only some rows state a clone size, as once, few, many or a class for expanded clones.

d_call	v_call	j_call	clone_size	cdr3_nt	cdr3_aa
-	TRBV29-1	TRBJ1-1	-	TGCAGCGTTGACGAGCTTGGGGGAACTGAAGCTTTCTTT	CSVDELGGTEAFF
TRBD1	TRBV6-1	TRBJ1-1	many	TGTGCCAGCAGTACAGGGGGGTGGCACACTGAAGCTTTCTTT	CASSTGGWHTEAFF
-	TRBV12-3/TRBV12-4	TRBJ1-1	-	TGTGCCAGCAGTTTAGGACTAGTGAACACTGAAGCTTTCTTT	CASSLGLVNTEAFF
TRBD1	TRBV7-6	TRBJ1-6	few	TGTGCCAGCAGCTTAGGACAGGGGCCTAATTCACCCCTCCACTTT	CASSLGQGPNSPLHF
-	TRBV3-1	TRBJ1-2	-	TGTGCCAGCAGCCCCGGGACGGCTTACTATAGCTACACCTTC	CASSPGTAYYSYTF
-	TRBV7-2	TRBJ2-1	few	TGTGCCAGCAGCCTTTCTTTAGCGAACTCCTACAATGAGCAGTTCTTC	CASSLSLANSYNEQFF
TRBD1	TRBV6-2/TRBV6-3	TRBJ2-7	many	TGTGCCAGCAGTTACCCCGGGACAGGGGGCGCGGAGCAGTACTTC	CASSYPGTGGAEQYF
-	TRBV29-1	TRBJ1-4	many	TGCAGCGCCCGCAGGGGAACTAATGAAAAACTGTTTTTT	CSARRGTNEKLFF
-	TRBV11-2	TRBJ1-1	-	TGTGCCAGCAGCTTATATCGGGCTGAAGCTTTCTTT	CASSLYRAEAFF
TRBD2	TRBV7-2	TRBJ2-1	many	TGTGCCAGCAGCCAGAAGCAGGGACTAGCGGGTCTTGAGCAGTTCTTC	CASSQKQGLAGLEQFF
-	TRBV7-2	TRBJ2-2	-	TGTGCCAGCAGACCTATCGGGGTTGCGACCCGGGAGCTGTTTTTT	CASRPIGVATRELFF
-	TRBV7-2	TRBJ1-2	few	TGTGCCAGCAGCTCTCAGGGGACCCTACCGACTGCTTATGGCTACACCTTC	CASSSQGTLPTAYGYTF
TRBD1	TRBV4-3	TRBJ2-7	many	TGCGCCAGCAGCCAGGGGACAGGCGTTACCTACGAGCAGTACTTC	CASSQGTGVTYEQYF
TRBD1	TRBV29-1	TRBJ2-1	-	TGCAGCGTTTCCGGGACAGCCAATGAGCAGTTCTTC	CSVSGTANEQFF
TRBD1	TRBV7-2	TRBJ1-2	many	TGTGCCAGCAGCCTCGGGGGACAGGGTGACTATGGCTACACCTTC	CASSLGGQGDYGYTF
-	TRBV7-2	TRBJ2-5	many	TGTGCCAGCAGCTTAGGACAGGTAGAGACCCAGTACTTC	CASSLGQVETQYF
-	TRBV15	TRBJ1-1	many	TGTGCCACCAGCACTGACAGGCAGAACACTGAAGCTTTCTTT	CATSTDRQNTEAFF
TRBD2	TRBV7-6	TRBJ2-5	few	TGTGCCAGCAGTTCCACTTCTGGCGGGAGTTTCGTGCAAGAGACCCAGTACTTC	CASSSTSGGSFVQETQYF
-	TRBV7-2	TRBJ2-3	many	TGTGCCAGCAGCCCTCGCCGGGAACTATCCCTCCATACGCAGTATTTT	CASSPRRELSLHTQYF
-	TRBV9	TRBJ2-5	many	TGTGCCAGCAGCGCCCGGGGGCGGGTGGATGAGACCCAGTACTTC	CASSARGRVDETQYF
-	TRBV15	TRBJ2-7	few	TGTGCCACCAGCTCTCACTCTGACCCAGGGCCCTACGAGCAGTACTTC	CATSSHSDPGPYEQYF
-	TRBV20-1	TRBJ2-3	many	TGCAGTGCTAGTTTATTCACAGATACGCAGTATTTT	CSASLFTDTQYF
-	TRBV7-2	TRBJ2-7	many	TGTGCCAGCAGCTTAGTTCCCTCCTACGAGCAGTACTTC	CASSLVPSYEQYF
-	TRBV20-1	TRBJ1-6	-	TGCAGTGCATGGGACCGTAACTATAATTCACCCCTCCACTTT	CSAWDRNYNSPLHF
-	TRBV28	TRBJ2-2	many	TGTGCCAGCAGTGACTCTCTAAGGGCGCGGAGGACCGGGGAGCTGTTTTTT	CASSDSLRARRTGELFF
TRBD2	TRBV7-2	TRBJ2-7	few	TGTGCCAGCAGCCCTAGCGGTGTAACCTACGAGCAGTACTTC	CASSPSGVTYEQYF
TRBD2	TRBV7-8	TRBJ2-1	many	TGTGCCAGCAGCTACCGACTAGCGGGGGTAAACGATGAGCAGTTCTTC	CASSYRLAGVNDEQFF
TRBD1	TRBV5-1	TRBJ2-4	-	TGCGCCAGCAGCTTGGGAGCCCACAGGGGGCAGGGAAACATTCAGTACTTC	CASSLGAHRGQGNIQYF
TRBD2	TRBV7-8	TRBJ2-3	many	TGTGCCAGCAGTCCTAGCGGATCAAGCACAGATACGCAGTATTTT	CASSPSGSSTDTQYF
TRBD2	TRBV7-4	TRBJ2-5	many	TGTGCCAGCACCCTAGGACTAGGACAAGAGACCCAGTACTTC	CASTLGLGQETQYF
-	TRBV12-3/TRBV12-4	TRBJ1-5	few	TGTGCCAGCAGTTTAATCGGGGCTAGCAATCAGCCCCAGCATTTT	CASSLIGASNQPQHF
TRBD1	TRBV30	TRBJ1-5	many	TGTGCCTGGAGTGGAGGACAGGGGAAGAGTCAGCCCCAGCATTTT	CAWSGGQGKSQPQHF
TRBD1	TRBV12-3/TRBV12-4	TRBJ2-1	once	TGTGCCAGCAGTTTAGCCCGGGACAGGGGGTCGGAGTTCTTC	CASSLARDRGSEFF
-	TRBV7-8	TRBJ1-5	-	TGTGCCAGCAGCGAGTCCGGGCCATTCTCTAATCAGCCCCAGCATTTT	CASSESGPFSNQPQHF
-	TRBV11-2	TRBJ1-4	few	TGTGCCAGCAGCTACGGGGGCGGGAAAACTAATGAAAAACTGTTTTTT	CASSYGGGKTNEKLFF
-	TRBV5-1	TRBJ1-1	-	TGCGCCAGCAGCCCACCTCGGGCCCAGGGTACTGAAGCTTTCTTT	CASSPPRAQGTEAFF
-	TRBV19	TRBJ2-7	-	TGTGCCAGTAGTATAGAACTAGAGAAACCCTACGAGCAGTACTTC	CASSIELEKPYEQYF
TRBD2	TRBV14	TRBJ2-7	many	TGTGCCAGCAGTCTCCGACTAGCAAGTAATGAGCAGTACTTC	CASSLRLASNEQYF
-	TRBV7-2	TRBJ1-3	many	TGTGCCAGCAGCTTTCAGGGCGCGAGAGGAAACACCATATATTTT	CASSFQGARGNTIYF
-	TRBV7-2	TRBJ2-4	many	TGTGCCAGCAGCTTAGGGGCCCCAGGGGCTGGAGCCAAAAACATTCAGTACTTC	CASSLGAPGAGAKNIQYF
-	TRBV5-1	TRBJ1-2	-	TGCGCCAGCAGCTTGAGGAGCCTCGAGGCGAAAACCTACACCTTC	CASSLRSLEAKTYTF
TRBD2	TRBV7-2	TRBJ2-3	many	TGTGCCAGCAGCTTGGGACTAGCGGGAGCGATTGGCACAGATACGCAGTATTTT	CASSLGLAGAIGTDTQYF